The clone carrying this TCR beta chain has more than one count but fewer than ten. What it binds is not known. This sample is part of a study of cytomegalovirus exposure and HLA in healthy donors. Study-wide context: Inside one of the first data releases sat about 85 million unique TCRs taken from HLA-typed donors. Regarding the study as a whole: Sequencing likely caused a cluster of highly shared sequence variants. TCR sequences were mostly rare, though some public TCRs occurred in many donors.

Germline V gene lookup returns CDR1 SGHVS and CDR2 FNYEAQ. The V gene lost 1 base and the J gene lost 4 bases, with 16 bases spanning the gap. The CDR3 length is 16 residues. With 60 Vbeta and 13 Jbeta primers, the PCR was carried out. Profiled with immunoSEQ multiplex PCR; TCRdb holds only in-frame clones, not every one. The data contain 95,000 to 150,000 clones, roughly three fifths of them singletons. Sequencing was done on a sample of PBMCs. The clonotype was recovered from a woman in her 40s in good health and CMV-seropositive. The chain employs TRBV7-6 and TRBJ1-2, with D possibly matching TRBD1 (5 bases). The CDR3: CASSLGVGPEIYGYTF. The DNA of the CDR3 is TGTGCCAGCAGCTTAGGTGTGGGGCCGGAAATCTATGGCTACACCTTC. Complete variable domain (other parts from reference TRBV7-6 and TRBJ1-2): GAGVSQSPRYKVTKRGQDVALRCDPISGHVSLYWYRQALGQGPEFLTYFNYEAQQDKSGLPNDRFSAERPEGSISTLTIQRTEQRDSAMYRCASSLGVGPEIYGYTFGSGTRLTVV.